These T cell receptor beta chains were read from a single sample in a study of blood T cell repertoires in COVID-19. The assay was immunoSEQ multiplex PCR, and TCRdb's table has in-frame clones only and misses some. Of roughly 290,000 clones listed, more than 75% are singletons. The sample consisted of peripheral blood. Receptor source: a woman aged 45-59 years who had recovered from COVID-19. CDR3s include the opening cysteine and the closing phenylalanine or tryptophan. A D gene is named only where the DNA matches it firmly.

v_call	cdr3_length	d_call	j_call	cdr3_aa	cdr3_nt
TRBV27	13	-	TRBJ2-1	CASSILQGYEQFF	TGTGCCAGCAGTATACTCCAGGGTTATGAGCAGTTCTTC
TRBV5-4	15	TRBD1	TRBJ2-7	CASSVGQGARYEQYF	TGTGCCAGCAGCGTGGGACAGGGGGCTAGGTACGAGCAGTACTTC
TRBV10-1	14	-	TRBJ1-1	CASSESSDTGFAFF	TGCGCCAGCAGTGAGAGCTCGGACACAGGGTTTGCTTTCTTT
TRBV10-2	12	-	TRBJ1-6	CASSNQDSPLHF	TGCGCCAGCAGTAACCAGGATTCACCCCTCCACTTT
TRBV28	16	TRBD1	TRBJ1-2	CASTFDRALSPGGYTF	TGTGCCAGCACCTTTGACAGGGCCCTTTCCCCGGGGGGCTACACCTTC
TRBV7-2	19	TRBD2	TRBJ2-3	CASSLALAGRGGGTDTQYF	TGTGCCAGCAGCTTAGCCCTAGCGGGAAGGGGCGGCGGCACAGATACGCAGTATTTT
TRBV30	14	TRBD1	TRBJ1-1	CAWKRTGVNTEAFF	TGTGCCTGGAAACGGACAGGGGTGAACACTGAAGCTTTCTTT
TRBV15	15	-	TRBJ2-7	CATSRDLDSVYEQYF	TGTGCCACCAGCAGAGATCTCGACTCCGTCTACGAGCAGTACTTC
TRBV10-1	13	-	TRBJ1-1	CASSLMANTEAFF	TGCGCCAGCAGCCTTATGGCGAACACTGAAGCTTTCTTT
TRBV3-1/TRBV3-2	13	-	TRBJ2-2	CASSQERAGELFF	TGTGCCAGCAGCCAAGAGCGGGCCGGGGAGCTGTTTTTT
TRBV18	18	-	TRBJ1-3	CASSPRMAPDLSGNTIYF	TGTGCCAGCTCACCAAGGATGGCGCCGGACTTGTCTGGAAACACCATATATTTT
TRBV29-1	16	TRBD1	TRBJ1-1	CSVVRQGPGVSTEAFF	TGCAGCGTTGTCAGACAGGGCCCTGGGGTGAGCACTGAAGCTTTCTTT
TRBV9	16	-	TRBJ2-1	CASSVAGQGIDNEQFF	TGTGCCAGCAGCGTAGCTGGCCAGGGGATCGACAATGAGCAGTTCTTC
TRBV11-3	12	-	TRBJ2-3	CASSLAGTAQYF	TGTGCCAGCAGCTTAGCGGGAACGGCGCAGTATTTT
TRBV6-2/TRBV6-3	13	-	TRBJ1-1	CASSLTGRTEAFF	TGTGCCAGCAGTCTAACAGGGCGCACTGAAGCTTTCTTT